The sequence of this TCR beta chain was determined in a study of Ad26.COV2.S vaccination and SARS-CoV-2 variants. For the study at large: In the study, Ad26.COV2.S was injected intramuscularly once, or twice 56 days apart.

Produced via immunoSEQ multiplex PCR; TCRdb's table is partial and in-frame only. The sample lists some 330,000 clones; almost 90% were seen once. This clone appeared a single time. V lost 3 bases and J lost 8; bases outside the gene matches: 3. This CDR3 has 15 residues. CDR1 and CDR2 from the germline V gene are SEHNR and FQNEAQ (reference sequence). As for treatment: 15 to 20 received Ad26.COV2.S at low or high dose, single or two shots; 5 received placebo; per-sample allocation not given. Samples were taken on day 63 after the first vaccine or placebo injection. Built on an Ad26 vector, the vaccine expressed Wuhan-strain SARS-CoV-2 spike.

J is TRBJ2-1 and V is TRBV7-9, with 14 bases identical to TRBD2. The TCR was taken from a person between 18 and 65 years old who received the Ad26.COV2.S COVID-19 vaccine or a placebo. The specimen comprised peripheral blood, sampled in a trial of Ad26.COV2.S vaccine versus placebo. The CDR3 loop is CASSLGTSGSDEQFF. CDR3 nucleotides: TGTGCCAGCAGCTTGGGGACTAGCGGGAGTGATGAGCAGTTCTTC.